The 2 T cell receptor beta chains listed next were all sequenced from one sample in a study of blood T cell repertoires in COVID-19. The table came from immunoSEQ multiplex PCR; TCRdb's copy has only in-frame clones and leaves some out. Of some 460,000 clones in the sample, around nine tenths were seen once. Sequenced: peripheral blood. Receptor source: a woman aged 25 to 39 with acute or convalescent COVID-19.

The rearrangement links TRBV3-1 (or the pseudogene TRBV3-2) to TRBJ1-2; D is perhaps TRBD1 (5 bases). The CDR3 is 15 residues long. V dropped 4 bases and J dropped 4 bases, with 16 bases sitting between them. Germline lookup yields CDR1 LGHDT and CDR2 YNNKEL (reference sequence). CDR3 sequence (DNA): TGTGCCAGCAGCCCCAGGAGCGGAGGGGCCTATGGCTACACCTTC. Encoded protein: CASSPRSGGAYGYTF.

The V and J genes are TRBV28 and TRBJ2-7, with D maybe TRBD1 (5 bases). Trimming cost V 7 bases and J 1 base, with 11 bases left between them. The CDR3 covers 13 residues. CDR1 and CDR2 (germline): MDHEN, SYDVKM. CDR3 region: CASTGHPSYEQYF. In DNA, the CDR3 is TGTGCCAGCACCGGACACCCTTCCTACGAGCAGTACTTC.